The 18 T cell receptor beta chains below come from one sample, sequenced in a study of CD4+ T cells in melanoma (dated by TCRdb to between 2021 and 2024). The protocol used for the library was the immunoSEQ multiplex PCR assay. Here the immuneACCESS table is served through TCRdb, limited to in-frame sequences with V and J called. Missing clones are a known gap in these copies; in checked studies unresolved V genes cover under half, and the rest lacks a known reason. The sample table contains about 140,000 clones; only one count was recorded for around 90% of them. The top ten constitute over 1.5% of the sample. The receptors derive from a human donor with melanoma.

This rearrangement joins TRBV5-1 to TRBJ1-1; possible D gene TRBD1, 5 bases. The V end was cut by 0 bases, the J end by 1 base, with 16 bases between. The CDR3 length is 17 residues. In germline, CDR1 is SGHRS, CDR2 YFSETQ. CDR3 sequence (DNA): TGCGCCAGCAGCTTGGGAGGTCTACGACAGCAGAACACTGAAGCTTTCTTT. Translation gives CASSLGGLRQQNTEAFF.

This CDR3 reads CASSPDYGYTF. In DNA, the CDR3 is TGTGCCAGCAGCCCAGACTATGGCTACACCTTC. The V call is TRBV7-2, the J call TRBJ1-2; D call uncertain. Germline CDR1 and CDR2: SGHTA and FQGNSA. The CDR3 is made up of 11 amino acids. V was shortened by 5 bases and J by 3 bases, with 4 bases between the two germline ends.

This chain uses TRBV6-5 with TRBJ1-1; D possibly corresponds to TRBD1 (6 bases). Germline loops: CDR1 MNHEY, CDR2 SVGAGI. Trimming cost V 8 bases and J 7 bases, with 20 bases left between them. The CDR3 totals 14 residues. CDR3: CASAYRDPLSEAFF. DNA of the CDR3: TGTGCCAGCGCATACAGGGACCCTTTAAGTGAAGCTTTCTTT.

V usage is TRBV10-1 and J usage is TRBJ2-7; 13 bases match TRBD2. Unmatched junction bases numbered 4, after V lost 6 bases and J lost 5 bases. The CDR3 is 14 residues long. CDR1 is WNHNN, CDR2 SYGVQD, per germline (reference sequence). This CDR3 reads CASRRLAGGHEQYF. DNA for the CDR3: TGCGCCAGCAGAAGACTAGCGGGGGGTCACGAGCAGTACTTC.

V usage is TRBV4-2 and J usage is TRBJ2-5; D call uncertain. Trimming took off 3 bases at V and 5 bases at J, with 16 bases between the two ends. Germline CDR1 LGHNA, CDR2 YNFKEQ. The CDR3 spans 15 residues. The CDR3 loop reads CASSQQRALYETQYF. In DNA form, the CDR3 reads TGTGCCAGCAGCCAGCAACGTGCTTTATATGAGACCCAGTACTTC.

This chain links TRBV5-1 with TRBJ2-3; 7 bases are a match to TRBD1. The length of the CDR3 is 15 residues. Unmatched junction bases numbered 7, after V lost 3 bases and J lost 3 bases. The germline CDR1 and CDR2 sequences are SGHRS and YFSETQ. In DNA form, the CDR3 reads TGCGCCAGCAGCTCTCCGGGACAGAAGACAGATACGCAGTATTTT. Amino acids: CASSSPGQKTDTQYF.

This clone appeared a single time. The chain carries TRBV21-1 and TRBJ2-7; the table's D call TRBD1 went unverified against the DNA. TRBV21-1 is termed a pseudogene. The CDR3 has 20 residues. CDR3 sequence: CASSKEAPQGLLRSSYEQYF. The CDR3 bases are TGTGCCAGCAGCAAAGAGGCACCACAGGGTCTATTAAGGAGCTCCTACGAGCAGTACTTC.

The chain employs TRBV30 and TRBJ2-2, with 7 nucleotides matching TRBD1. The CDR3 runs 13 residues. The V and J ends lost 3 bases and 7 bases, in that order; junction bases with no gene match: 5. Germline values: CDR1 GTSNPN, CDR2 SVGIG (reference sequence). CDR3 bases: TGTGCCTGGAGGGGACAGCCCGACGGGGAGCTGTTTTTT. Residues: CAWRGQPDGELFF. Full variable domain (missing parts from reference TRBV30 and TRBJ2-2): SQTIHQWPATLVQPVGSPLSLECTVEGTSNPNLYWYRQAAGRGLQLLFYSVGIGQISSEVPQNLSASRPQDRQFILSSKKLLLSDSGFYLCAWRGQPDGELFFGEGSRLTVL.

Worth noting for this clone: One end of the junction is discordant with germline, which a read error may explain. V usage is TRBV4-1 and J usage is TRBJ2-7; D tentatively reads TRBD1 or TRBD2 (6 bases each). Germline V CDR1 and CDR2: MGHRA, YSYEKL. CDR3 length equals 16 residues. The CDR3 sequence: CASSQAGGQGPGEQYF. DNA of the CDR3: TGCGCCAGCAGTCAAGCCGGGGGCCAGGGGCCCGGCGAGCAGTACTTC.

J is TRBJ2-7 and V is TRBV12-5; D remains ambiguous. V was shortened by 3 bases and J by 4 bases, with 10 bases between the two germline ends. The CDR3 is made up of 13 amino acids. CDR1 and CDR2 (germline): LGHNT, FRNRAP. As DNA, the CDR3 is TGTGCTAGTGGTTTAATCCACGGGTACGAGCAGTACTTC. This codes for CASGLIHGYEQYF.

This clone has a handful of counts. V usage is TRBV4-1 and J usage is TRBJ1-2; D is ambiguous. Germline loops: CDR1 MGHRA, CDR2 YSYEKL. Trimming cost V 0 bases and J 6 bases, with 8 bases left between them. The CDR3 has 13 residues. The chain's CDR3 is CASSQDLGDGYTF. The CDR3 DNA reads TGCGCCAGCAGCCAAGACCTTGGGGATGGCTACACCTTC.

V and J are TRBV5-1 and TRBJ2-3; D gene unclear. V lost 4 bases and J lost 4, with 13 bases in between. CDR3 length: 14 amino acids. Germline V gene sequence: CDR1 SGHRS, CDR2 YFSETQ. The CDR3 sequence: CASSPGTTADTQYF. DNA of the CDR3: TGCGCCAGCAGCCCAGGTACCACCGCAGATACGCAGTATTTT. The entire variable domain, with the rest obtained from reference TRBV5-1 and TRBJ2-3, is as follows: KAGVTQTPRYLIKTRGQQVTLSCSPISGHRSVSWYQQTPGQGLQFLFEYFSETQRNKGNFPGRFSGRQFSNSRSEMNVSTLELGDSALYLCASSPGTTADTQYFGPGTRLTVL.

The J gene is TRBJ1-1, the V gene TRBV5-1; no firm D call. V lost 2 bases to trimming and J lost 0 bases, with 11 bases between them. Germline V gene lookup returns CDR1 SGHRS and CDR2 YFSETQ. The CDR3 sequence is 15 residues long. The CDR3 sequence is CASSFSVLMNTEAFF. The CDR3 nucleotides read TGCGCCAGCAGCTTCAGCGTGCTGATGAACACTGAAGCTTTCTTT.

The gene calls are TRBV28 and TRBJ2-5, with D perhaps TRBD1 (5 bases). The germline V and J ends were trimmed by 5 bases and 2 bases, with 18 bases remaining between them. Looked up from germline, CDR1 is MDHEN and CDR2 is SYDVKM. The CDR3 has 16 amino acids. The CDR3 DNA reads as TGTGCCAGCAGTCCAAGGCCCGGAACAGGTCAAGAGACCCAGTACTTC. It encodes CASSPRPGTGQETQYF.

The chain couples TRBV5-1 to TRBJ1-4; D perhaps matches TRBD1 (5 bases). CDR1 SGHRS and CDR2 YFSETQ come from the germline V gene. CDR3 size: 18 residues. The V gene lost 0 bases and the J gene lost 10 bases, with 25 bases spanning the gap. The CDR3 DNA reads TGCGCCAGCAGCTTGGTGGTCGGGGCCAGCGAGGGTTCCGGAAAACTGTTTTTT. Its translation: CASSLVVGASEGSGKLFF.

The rearrangement links TRBV6-5 to TRBJ1-6; D is ambiguous. The germline V gene has CDR1 MNHEY and CDR2 SVGAGI. Trimming shortened V by 7 bases and J by 10 bases, and 17 bases separated the two germline ends. The CDR3 consists of 14 residues. For the CDR3, the DNA is TGTGCCAGCATTTTAACCCCGGGCGGCTCACCCCTCCACTTT. Translating it yields CASILTPGGSPLHF.

V is TRBV30 and J is TRBJ1-2; 9 positions agree with TRBD1. This CDR3 has 15 residues. Germline-derived CDR1 and CDR2 are GTSNPN and SVGIG (reference sequence). The V and J ends lost 5 bases and 7 bases, in that order; junction bases with no gene match: 14. In nucleotides, the CDR3 is TGTGCCTGGGTCTACCAGGGACAGGGAAATACTGGCTACACCTTC. Its protein product is CAWVYQGQGNTGYTF.

This clone showed up many times. The CDR3 loop is CASSEKGQGIRDGYTF. DNA for the CDR3: TGTGCCAGCAGTGAGAAGGGACAGGGGATTAGGGATGGCTACACCTTC. J is TRBJ1-2 and V is TRBV6-1; 10 bases match TRBD1. CDR1 MNHNS and CDR2 SASEGT come from the germline V gene. The CDR3 is 16 amino acids. V lost 3 bases to trimming and J lost 6 bases; unmatched junction nucleotides: 10.